This T cell receptor (beta chain) was found in a study of chemoradiotherapy in HPV16-positive cancers. Study findings and constraints: Non-HPV-specific T cells did not expand in tumors during treatment, whereas candidate HPV-specific clones and E7-related motifs did.

Trimming cost V 0 bases and J 7 bases, with 9 bases left between them. CDR1 is SEHNR, CDR2 FQNEAQ, per germline (reference sequence). This CDR3 spans 13 amino acids. Profiling relied on immunoSEQ multiplex PCR, and the TCRdb table lists in-frame clones only, not all of them. The sample contains roughly 17,000 clones, roughly 90% of which appear only once. A note on this clone: Its antigen is undetermined.

Samples were taken several times over chemoradiotherapy. This receptor was obtained from a human donor with HPV-associated anogenital cancer. Sequences were derived from blood, sampled from a patient who underwent chemoradiotherapy. The chain is built from TRBV7-9 and TRBJ1-1; the D is unclear. CDR3 in amino acids: CASSLALTVEAFF. The DNA of the CDR3 is TGTGCCAGCAGCTTAGCTTTAACAGTTGAAGCTTTCTTT.